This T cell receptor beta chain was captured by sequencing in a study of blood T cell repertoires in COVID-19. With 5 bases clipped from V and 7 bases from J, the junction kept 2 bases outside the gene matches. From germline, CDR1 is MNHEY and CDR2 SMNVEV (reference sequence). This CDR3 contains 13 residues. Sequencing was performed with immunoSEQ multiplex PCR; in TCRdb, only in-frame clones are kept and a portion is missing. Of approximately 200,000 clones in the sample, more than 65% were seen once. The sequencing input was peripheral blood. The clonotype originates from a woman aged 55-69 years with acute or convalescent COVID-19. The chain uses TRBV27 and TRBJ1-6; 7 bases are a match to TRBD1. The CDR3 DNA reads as TGTGCCAGCAGTCAGGACAGGAATTCACCCCTCCACTTT. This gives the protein CASSQDRNSPLHF.